What follows are 26 T cell receptor beta chains derived from one specimen sequenced in a study of blood T cell repertoires in COVID-19. Clones were read by immunoSEQ multiplex PCR, and TCRdb kept only the in-frame ones, dropping some. This table has under 400,000 clones, around 86% appearing once. The sequenced material came from PBMCs or T cells enriched from blood (not recorded which). These receptors were collected from a woman in her thirties or forties with acute COVID-19.

The chain has TRBV5-6 and TRBJ1-5, with 7 bases matching TRBD1. Germline assignment: CDR1 SGHDT and CDR2 YYEEEE. J was trimmed by 6 bases and V by 4 bases; bases with no gene match: 13. The CDR3 sequence is 16 residues long. The CDR3 DNA reads TGTGCCAGCAGCGCATACAGGGGCCCGGCGGTTCAGCCCCAGCATTTT. It yields the protein CASSAYRGPAVQPQHF.

V is TRBV9 and J is TRBJ1-3, with 7 bases aligning to TRBD1. V was clipped by 3 bases and J by 5 bases; unmatched bases: 8. CDR3 length: 15 residues. The germline CDR1 and CDR2 sequences are SGDLS and YYNGEE. CDR3 nucleotides: TGTGCCAGCAGCGCCCCCGGGACAGTTCGAAACACCATATATTTT. The encoded protein is CASSAPGTVRNTIYF.

V gene TRBV19 combines with J gene TRBJ1-6; 11 bases line up with TRBD1. Looked up from germline, CDR1 is LNHDA and CDR2 is SQIVND (reference sequence). Losses at the gene ends were 5 bases for V and 8 bases for J; bases not matched to a gene: 5. This CDR3 has 15 amino acids. This CDR3 reads CASSSGTGGYSPLHF. Written as DNA, the CDR3 is TGTGCCAGTAGTTCCGGGACAGGGGGTTATTCACCCCTCCACTTT.

The gene calls are TRBV5-1 and TRBJ1-5; TRBD1 agrees at 11 bases. V was pared by 0 bases and J by 6 bases, with 5 bases of the junction left unmatched. The CDR3 contains 16 residues. CDR1 is SGHRS, CDR2 YFSETQ, per germline. For the CDR3, the DNA is TGCGCCAGCAGCTTGGTTCCGGGACAGGGGGTTCAGCCCCAGCATTTT. Translation: CASSLVPGQGVQPQHF. Supplemented by reference TRBV5-1 and TRBJ1-5, the full variable domain reads KAGVTQTPRYLIKTRGQQVTLSCSPISGHRSVSWYQQTPGQGLQFLFEYFSETQRNKGNFPGRFSGRQFSNSRSEMNVSTLELGDSALYLCASSLVPGQGVQPQHFGDGTRLSIL.

The chain carries TRBV5-4 and TRBJ2-5, with 9 bases identical to TRBD2. Trimming took 4 bases from V and 3 from J; bases not matched to a gene: 10. This CDR3 spans 16 amino acids. Germline CDR1 SGHNT, CDR2 YYREEE (reference sequence). In nucleotides, the CDR3 is TGTGCCAGCAGCACCCGCAGAGCGGGGGGCAAAGAGACCCAGTACTTC. It translates to CASSTRRAGGKETQYF.

The chain uses TRBV6-2 or TRBV6-3 and TRBJ2-2, with 8 bases identical to TRBD1. In germline, CDR1 is MNHEY, CDR2 SVGEGT. The CDR3 loop spans 14 amino acids. J was trimmed by 5 bases and V by 6 bases; bases with no gene match: 5. CDR3 sequence: CASSRGQGTGELFF. As DNA, the CDR3 is TGTGCCAGCAGCAGGGGGCAGGGGACCGGGGAGCTGTTTTTT.

This clone came up once. The CDR3 sequence is CASSLVLRAGAEAFF. For the CDR3, the DNA is TGTGCCAGCAGCTTAGTCTTAAGGGCGGGCGCTGAAGCTTTCTTT. The J gene is TRBJ1-1, the V gene TRBV7-8; D gene uncertain. Germline V gives CDR1 SGHVS, CDR2 FQNEAQ. The V and J ends lost 1 base and 6 bases respectively, with 15 bases between them. The CDR3 runs 15 residues.

This clone appeared a single time. V is TRBV11-2 and J is TRBJ1-5; the D gene is possibly TRBD1 (5 bases). The CDR3 loop spans 15 amino acids. The germline V gene has CDR1 SGHAT and CDR2 FQNNGV. The V gene lost 5 bases and the J gene lost 3 bases, with 14 bases spanning the gap. The CDR3 spells CASSAQGANNQPQHF. CDR3 coding DNA: TGTGCCAGCAGCGCTCAGGGTGCTAACAATCAGCCCCAGCATTTT.

This chain uses TRBV24-1 with TRBJ1-2; TRBD1 agrees at 12 bases. J gave up 7 bases and V 4 bases, and 9 bases lay outside the gene matches. Germline CDR1 and CDR2: KGHDR and SFDVKD. CDR3 length: 16 amino acids. DNA for the CDR3: TGTGCCACCAGTGACCAGGGACAGGGGGCGCTGGGTGGCTACACCTTC. This sequence encodes CATSDQGQGALGGYTF.

The chain carries TRBV28 and TRBJ2-7, with 10 bases aligning to TRBD2. The CDR3 has 14 amino acids. Germline V lookup: CDR1 MDHEN, CDR2 SYDVKM. V dropped 2 bases and J dropped 5; count of bases not matched to a gene: 3. CDR3 in amino acids: CASSLLAGDDEQYF. CDR3 bases: TGTGCCAGCAGTTTACTAGCGGGAGATGACGAGCAGTACTTC.

V usage is TRBV21-1 and J usage is TRBJ1-2; the listed D gene, TRBD1, was not tested against the DNA. TRBV21-1 is assigned pseudogene status. The CDR3 sequence is 17 residues long. CDR3: CASSLIDRDRRLYGYTF. CDR3 bases: TGTGCCAGCAGCCTAATCGACCGGGACAGGAGACTCTATGGCTACACCTTC.

This clone was observed a handful of times. This chain joins TRBV5-6 and TRBJ1-6, with 8 bases fitting TRBD1. Trimming at V came to 1 base and at J to 9 bases, leaving 6 bases not matched to a gene. In germline, CDR1 is SGHDT, CDR2 YYEEEE. CDR3 size: 15 residues. DNA of the CDR3: TGTGCCAGCAGCTTGAGGGACAGGCTGACTTCACCCCTCCACTTT. Translated: CASSLRDRLTSPLHF.

The chain couples TRBV3-1 (or the pseudogene TRBV3-2) to TRBJ1-6, with D perhaps TRBD1 (6 bases). This CDR3 is built from 14 residues. Germline V gene lookup returns CDR1 LGHDT and CDR2 YNNKEL (reference sequence). V lost 1 base and J lost 9, with 10 bases in between. In DNA, the CDR3 is TGTGCCAGCAGCCAAGGGCAGGGGAGTTCACCCCTCCACTTT. Amino acid sequence: CASSQGQGSSPLHF.

This clone was seen repeatedly, ten times or more. This sequence joins TRBV4-2 and TRBJ2-2, with D possibly TRBD2 on 8 matching bases. Trimming cost V 3 bases and J 6 bases, with 23 bases left between them. The CDR3 is 18 residues long. CDR1 LGHNA and CDR2 YNFKEQ come from the germline V gene. CDR3 bases: TGTGCCAGCAGCCACCAATACAGGGGTAGCGGGAATTCCGGGGAGCTGTTTTTT. Protein: CASSHQYRGSGNSGELFF.

The CDR3 is CASRQGTAKNIQYF. The DNA of the CDR3 is TGTGCCAGCAGACAGGGTACAGCCAAAAACATTCAGTACTTC. The chain uses TRBV6-5 and TRBJ2-4; D might be TRBD1 (6 bases). CDR3 size: 14 residues. Trimming took 6 bases from V and 0 from J, leaving 9 bases between them. The V gene's germline CDR1 is MNHEY and CDR2 SVGAGI.

V and J are TRBV19 and TRBJ2-7; 10 bases are shared with TRBD1. This CDR3 has 14 residues. Losses at the gene ends were 6 bases for V and 2 bases for J; bases not matched to a gene: 4. Germline V gene lookup returns CDR1 LNHDA and CDR2 SQIVND (reference sequence). The CDR3 protein is CASRAGTGAYEQYF. The CDR3 DNA reads TGTGCCAGTAGAGCCGGGACAGGGGCCTACGAGCAGTACTTC.

The chain has TRBV2 and TRBJ2-4; D unresolved. V dropped 6 bases and J dropped 0 bases, with 15 bases sitting between them. The CDR3 covers 16 residues. CDR1 and CDR2 from the germline V gene are SNHLY and FYNNEI. The CDR3 bases are TGTGCCAGCAGCCGACTGAGTCGAATAGCCAAAAACATTCAGTACTTC. Translating gives CASSRLSRIAKNIQYF.

The chain employs TRBV7-3 and TRBJ2-2, with D perhaps TRBD1 (5 bases). Per germline, CDR1 SGHTA and CDR2 FQGTGA. The CDR3 contains 14 residues. With 8 bases removed from V and 1 base from J, the gap between germline ends came to 11 bases. For the CDR3, the DNA is TGTGCCAGCCGGTGGGGCATGAACACCGGGGAGCTGTTTTTT. This codes for CASRWGMNTGELFF.

Ten or more counts support this clone. The chain combines TRBV12-3 or TRBV12-4 with TRBJ2-7; unclear D gene. The CDR3 extends over 13 amino acids. Trimming took 6 bases from V and 4 from J, leaving 13 bases between them. DNA of the CDR3: TGTGCCAGCAGCATCGGAAACGGGTACGAGCAGTACTTC. Translation: CASSIGNGYEQYF.

This clone was detected a few times. V and J are TRBV7-3 and TRBJ2-2, with 14 positions matching TRBD2. This CDR3 contains 16 residues. The ends lost 3 bases at V and 7 bases at J; junction bases unmatched: 4. The germline CDR1 and CDR2 sequences are SGHTA and FQGTGA. CDR3 sequence reads: CASSFGTSGSYGELFF. In DNA form, the CDR3 reads TGTGCCAGCAGCTTTGGGACTAGCGGGAGTTACGGGGAGCTGTTTTTT.

The chain joins TRBV10-3 to TRBJ2-1; 13 nucleotides line up with TRBD2. Germline loops: CDR1 ENHRY, CDR2 SYGVKD. After removal of 6 bases from V and 8 bases from J, the junction contained 7 bases not matched to a gene. The CDR3 runs to 15 residues. CDR3 residues: CAIRTTSGRADEQFF. The CDR3 DNA sequence: TGTGCCATCAGGACAACTAGCGGGAGGGCCGATGAGCAGTTCTTC.

V is TRBV28 and J is TRBJ2-7; the match to TRBD2 covers 13 bases. Germline V gives CDR1 MDHEN, CDR2 SYDVKM. CDR3 length: 16 amino acids. The V segment lost 6 bases and the J segment 2 bases; nucleotides outside the gene matches: 7. The CDR3 region is CASSQGLAGAPYEQYF. In nucleotides, the CDR3 is TGTGCCAGCAGCCAAGGACTAGCGGGGGCCCCCTACGAGCAGTACTTC.

The rearrangement uses TRBV5-1 and TRBJ1-6; maybe TRBD1 (5 bases). CDR1 SGHRS and CDR2 YFSETQ come from the germline V gene. The CDR3 has 15 residues. Trimming pared 2 bases from V and 10 bases from J, leaving 16 bases between. CDR3 nucleotides: TGCGCCAGCAGCTTCGGGGTTGGCGGGGGATCACCCCTCCACTTT. This gives the protein CASSFGVGGGSPLHF.

This clone was seen only a few times. V is TRBV6-4 and J is TRBJ1-1; 8 bases map to TRBD1. CDR1 MRHNA and CDR2 SNTAGT come from the germline V gene. The junction had 7 bases not matched to a gene; V was cut back by 6 bases and J by 4 bases. This CDR3 spans 14 amino acids. CDR3 in DNA: TGTGCCAGCAGCCCAGGGGGCACGAGCACTGAAGCTTTCTTT. Translating it yields CASSPGGTSTEAFF.

This clone is a singleton in its sample. V usage is TRBV7-2 and J usage is TRBJ2-7; D perhaps matches TRBD2 (7 bases). Trimming cost V 6 bases and J 5 bases, with 14 bases left between them. Germline CDR1 and CDR2: SGHTA and FQGNSA. The CDR3 is 13 amino acids. CDR3 loop: CASRVVGGHEQYF. CDR3 in DNA: TGTGCCAGCAGAGTAGTGGGGGGGCACGAGCAGTACTTC.

This clone was detected only once. V is TRBV20-1 and J is TRBJ2-3; 12 bases agree with TRBD1. J gave up 7 bases and V 3 bases, and 14 bases lay outside the gene matches. The CDR3 runs 17 residues. From germline, CDR1 is DFQATT and CDR2 SNEGSKA (reference sequence). The CDR3 DNA reads as TGCAGTGCTAGTATTCTCACCGGGACAGGGGGCTTGTATACGCAGTATTTT. This gives the protein CSASILTGTGGLYTQYF.